Listed here are 16 T cell receptor beta chains from one sample, sequenced in a study of T cell responses to AZD1222 COVID-19 vaccine. This table comes from immunoSEQ multiplex PCR, and its TCRdb copy is limited to in-frame clones, with some not included. The sample lists under 150,000 clones, less than 90% occurring once. This specimen consisted of peripheral blood, obtained on day 0 of AZD1222 vaccination. These receptors originate from an adult in good health.

The chain joins TRBV5-1 to TRBJ1-3; the D is unclear. CDR1 is SGHRS and CDR2 is YFSETQ in the germline V gene. The CDR3 is 16 residues long. The V end lost 3 bases, the J end lost 0 bases, and 13 bases lay between the germline ends. The DNA of the CDR3 is TGCGCCAGCAGCTCGTACGAGAGGGCCTCTGGAAACACCATATATTTT. This gives the protein CASSSYERASGNTIYF. Full variable domain (outside the CDR3, taken from reference TRBV5-1 and TRBJ1-3): KAGVTQTPRYLIKTRGQQVTLSCSPISGHRSVSWYQQTPGQGLQFLFEYFSETQRNKGNFPGRFSGRQFSNSRSEMNVSTLELGDSALYLCASSSYERASGNTIYFGEGSWLTVV.

The chain is built from TRBV4-2 and TRBJ2-4; tentatively, D is TRBD2 (6 bases). Germline-derived CDR1 and CDR2 are LGHNA and YNFKEQ. Trimming cost V 0 bases and J 6 bases, with 12 bases left between them. The CDR3 spans 15 residues. The CDR3 bases are TGTGCCAGCAGCCAAGATTTGGAGGGTCGAAACATTCAGTACTTC. Translating it yields CASSQDLEGRNIQYF.

This clone was seen just once. The chain has TRBV11-2 and TRBJ2-1; unclear D gene. Trimming left V 1 base short and J 7 bases short, with 14 bases between. Germline values: CDR1 SGHAT, CDR2 FQNNGV. CDR3 length equals 15 residues. The CDR3 DNA follows: TGTGCCAGCAGCTTAGGGAGTACCCTGGGAAATGAGCAGTTCTTC. Protein product: CASSLGSTLGNEQFF.

This chain connects TRBV2 to TRBJ2-5; D perhaps matches TRBD1 (6 bases). Germline CDR1 and CDR2: SNHLY and FYNNEI. The length of the CDR3 is 15 residues. V was clipped by 6 bases and J by 5 bases, with 19 bases between them. CDR3 DNA: TGTGCCAGCAGCCCTAACACAGGGTTCTACGAGACCCAGTACTTC. Its protein is CASSPNTGFYETQYF.

This chain links TRBV5-1 with TRBJ2-5; TRBD2 matches 7 bases. There are 16 residues in the CDR3. CDR1 SGHRS and CDR2 YFSETQ come from the germline V gene. V lost 4 bases, J lost 4 bases, and 13 bases stayed unmatched. The CDR3 DNA follows: TGCGCCAGCAGCCTACGTGTGGCGGGAGATGGAGAGACCCAGTACTTC. It yields the protein CASSLRVAGDGETQYF.

The genes are TRBV11-2 and TRBJ2-7; D not certain. Trimming stripped 8 bases from V and 0 bases from J, with 8 bases between. Germline assignment: CDR1 SGHAT and CDR2 FQNNGV. This CDR3 has 12 amino acids. CDR3 coding DNA: TGTGCCAGCGGGAAGTCCTCCTACGAGCAGTACTTC. Its translation is CASGKSSYEQYF.

This clone was counted between two and nine times. J is TRBJ1-2 and V is TRBV2; D remains ambiguous. V lost 2 bases and J lost 8, with 9 bases in between. Germline-derived CDR1 and CDR2 are SNHLY and FYNNEI. The CDR3 consists of 12 residues. CDR3 in amino acids: CASSEWGGGYTF. The CDR3 DNA reads as TGTGCCAGCAGTGAATGGGGAGGCGGCTACACCTTC.

The chain links TRBV2 to TRBJ1-1; TRBD1 matches 8 bases. Germline CDR1 SNHLY, CDR2 FYNNEI. The CDR3 extends over 12 amino acids. Unmatched junction bases numbered 6, after V lost 11 bases and J lost 4 bases. The DNA of the CDR3 is TGTGCCTGTGGACAGGGAGGCACTGAAGCTTTCTTT. It codes for CACGQGGTEAFF.

The chain recombines TRBV12-3 or TRBV12-4 with TRBJ2-5; no clear D gene. The CDR3 is 11 amino acids. V lost 2 bases, J lost 5 bases, and 3 bases lay in between. DNA for the CDR3: TGTGCCAGCAGTTTAAGGGAGACCCAGTACTTC. Translation: CASSLRETQYF.

The V and J genes are TRBV6-5 and TRBJ2-1; a possible D gene is TRBD2 (6 bases). The CDR3 extends over 14 amino acids. The V gene lost 0 bases and the J gene lost 10 bases, with 13 bases spanning the gap. Germline V gene data show CDR1 as MNHEY and CDR2 as SVGAGI. This CDR3 reads CASSYSIGGGEQFF. DNA of the CDR3: TGTGCCAGCAGTTACTCGATTGGGGGAGGCGAGCAGTTCTTC.

J is TRBJ1-3 and V is TRBV28, with a tentative D call TRBD1 (6 bases). V shed 9 bases and J shed 2 bases, with 14 bases lying between them. The CDR3 has 14 residues. Germline-derived CDR1 and CDR2 are MDHEN and SYDVKM. CDR3 coding DNA: TGTGCCAGTCAAAGTCAGGGGACTGGAAACACCATATATTTT. Translated, it gives CASQSQGTGNTIYF.

The V gene is TRBV11-2, the J gene TRBJ1-2, with 7 bases fitting TRBD1. The germline V gene has CDR1 SGHAT and CDR2 FQNNGV. The CDR3 is 13 amino acids. The V gene end was trimmed by 7 bases and the J gene end by 8 bases; junction bases not matched to a gene: 10. Written as DNA, the CDR3 is TGTGCCAGCACCTCCCTAGGGGGCTCAGGCTACACCTTC. This encodes CASTSLGGSGYTF.

This chain joins TRBV5-4 and TRBJ1-2; no clear D. V gave up 2 bases and J gave up 8 bases, with 16 bases separating them. Germline assignment: CDR1 SGHNT and CDR2 YYREEE (reference sequence). The CDR3 extends over 14 amino acids. CDR3 sequence: CASSFYGRVGGYTF. CDR3 coding DNA: TGTGCCAGCAGCTTCTATGGACGGGTGGGAGGCTACACCTTC. Complete variable domain (other parts from reference TRBV5-4 and TRBJ1-2): ETGVTQSPTHLIKTRGQQVTLRCSSQSGHNTVSWYQQALGQGPQFIFQYYREEENGRGNFPPRFSGLQFPNYSSELNVNALELDDSALYLCASSFYGRVGGYTFGSGTRLTVV.

The chain uses TRBV5-5 and TRBJ2-3; 11 bases match TRBD2. From germline, CDR1 is SGHKS and CDR2 YYEKEE (reference sequence). J was trimmed by 3 bases and V by 0 bases; bases with no gene match: 9. This CDR3 region has 18 residues. In nucleotides, the CDR3 is TGTGCCAGCAGCTTGGCTCGGCTAGCGGGAGGCAAGACAGATACGCAGTATTTT. The encoded protein is CASSLARLAGGKTDTQYF.

This chain uses TRBV9 with TRBJ1-1; perhaps TRBD1 as D (5 bases). Germline-derived CDR1 and CDR2 are SGDLS and YYNGEE. The CDR3 loop spans 14 amino acids. V gave up 0 bases and J gave up 2 bases, with 8 bases separating them. The CDR3: CASSVEQANTEAFF. CDR3 in DNA: TGTGCCAGCAGCGTAGAACAGGCAAACACTGAAGCTTTCTTT.

The sample holds one count of this clone. The V and J genes are TRBV7-2 and TRBJ2-7; the D call may be TRBD1 or TRBD2 (5 bases each). Trimming stripped 2 bases from V and 6 bases from J, with 8 bases between. This CDR3 region has 12 residues. Germline CDR1 is SGHTA and CDR2 is FQGNSA. The CDR3, as DNA: TGTGCCAGCAGCTTATATGGGGGCGAGCAGTACTTC. Protein sequence: CASSLYGGEQYF. The complete variable domain, with remaining parts taken from reference TRBV7-2 and TRBJ2-7, reads GAGVSQSPSNKVTEKGKDVELRCDPISGHTALYWYRQSLGQGLEFLIYFQGNSAPDKSGLPSDRFSAERTGGSVSTLTIQRTQQEDSAVYLCASSLYGGEQYFGPGTRLTVT.